Sequencing of this T cell receptor (beta chain) was carried out in a study of regulatory T cells in long-lasting Graves disease. CDR3 length: 12 residues. Trimming shortened V by 3 bases and J by 5 bases, and 5 bases separated the two germline ends. This clonotype was seen at least ten times. Time point reported: persistent/refractory GD, antithyroid drugs over 5 years with positive TRAb. Researchers made the TCR library from RNA that was extracted from PBMCs. Arm-PCR of CDR3 regions and iRepertoire HTBI primers were the basis on which TCR beta libraries were built. One entry per CDR3 protein results from TCRdb running MiXCR on the multiplex PCR reads. The sample includes 400,000 to 500,000 distinct CDR3 sequences, approximately 22% seen only once; the top ten take over 10%.

The V and J genes are TRBV12-3 or TRBV12-4 and TRBJ1-5, with D possibly TRBD1 on 5 matching bases. The origin of this receptor is a female donor with Graves disease. The source material was peripheral blood mononuclear cells (PBMCs), sampled when the disease was refractory, from a patient treated with antithyroid drugs. The CDR3 is CASSFRDQPQHF. For the CDR3, the DNA is TGTGCCAGCAGTTTCAGGGATCAGCCCCAGCATTTT.